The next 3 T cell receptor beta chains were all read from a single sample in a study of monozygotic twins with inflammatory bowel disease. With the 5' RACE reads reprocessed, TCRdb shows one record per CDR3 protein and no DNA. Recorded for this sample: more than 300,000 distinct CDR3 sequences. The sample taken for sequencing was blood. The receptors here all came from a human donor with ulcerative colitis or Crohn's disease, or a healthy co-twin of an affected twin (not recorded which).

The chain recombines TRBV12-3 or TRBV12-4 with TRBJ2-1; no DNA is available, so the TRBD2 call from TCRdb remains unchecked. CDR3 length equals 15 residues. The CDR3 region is CASRALGTSHNEQFF.

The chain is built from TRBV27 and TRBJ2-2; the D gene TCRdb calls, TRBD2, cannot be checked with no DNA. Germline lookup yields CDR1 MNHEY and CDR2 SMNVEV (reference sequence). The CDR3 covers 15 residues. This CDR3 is CASSTLAGVTGELFF.

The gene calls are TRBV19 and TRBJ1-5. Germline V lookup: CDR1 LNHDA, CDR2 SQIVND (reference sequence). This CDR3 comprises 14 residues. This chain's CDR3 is CASSIAGSGQPQHF.